A selection of T cell receptor beta chains follows, all from one sample in a study of CD8 T cells in Susac syndrome. TCRdb called the immunoSEQ multiplex PCR reads again in MiXCR, with one record for every CDR3 protein. The sample records tens of thousands of distinct CDR3 sequences, roughly 91% being singletons. The sample taken for sequencing was CD4+ T cells from PBMCs. Receptors originate from a human donor with Susac syndrome. CDR3s include the opening cysteine and the closing phenylalanine or tryptophan. D genes are given only for firm matches. Not all rows give a size; the values are once, few, many and, for expanded clones, a class.

J gene | D gene | clone size | V gene | CDR3 protein | CDR3 DNA
TRBJ1-1 | TRBD1 | NA | TRBV2 | CASSQDRGLTEAFF | TGTGCCAGCAGTCAAGACAGGGGACTCACTGAAGCTTTCTTT
TRBJ2-6 | NA | NA | TRBV20-1 | CSARAGSSGANVLTF | TGCAGTGCTAGAGCAGGGAGCTCTGGGGCCAACGTCCTGACTTTC
TRBJ2-7 | TRBD1 | NA | TRBV5-1 | CASSFGTGRTEQYF | TGCGCCAGCAGCTTCGGGACAGGGAGGACCGAGCAGTACTTC
TRBJ2-7 | NA | NA | TRBV5-1 | CASSLVQGSEAYEQYF | TGCGCCAGCAGCTTGGTACAGGGAAGTGAGGCCTACGAGCAGTACTTC
TRBJ2-1 | TRBD2 | NA | TRBV2 | CASSDTGLSYNEQFF | TGTGCCAGCAGTGACACGGGACTATCCTACAATGAGCAGTTCTTC
TRBJ2-5 | TRBD1 | NA | TRBV5-1 | CASSLEGTGETQYF | TGCGCCAGCAGCTTGGAGGGGACAGGAGAGACCCAGTACTTC
TRBJ2-2 | NA | NA | TRBV19 | CASPQGTTGELFF | TGTGCCAGCCCCCAGGGTACCACCGGGGAGCTGTTTTTT
TRBJ1-5 | NA | NA | TRBV18 | CASSPQKMGNQPQHF | TGTGCCAGCTCACCACAGAAGATGGGCAATCAGCCCCAGCATTTT
TRBJ2-1 | NA | NA | TRBV28 | CASSSAPGAYNEQFF | TGTGCCAGCAGTTCCGCCCCCGGGGCCTACAATGAGCAGTTCTTC
TRBJ1-3 | NA | NA | TRBV4-2 | CASSQGDTIYF | TGTGCCAGCAGCCAAGGGGACACCATATATTTT
TRBJ1-2 | NA | NA | TRBV15 | CATSTLQGGYSGYTF | TGTGCCACCAGTACCTTACAAGGGGGTTATAGTGGCTACACCTTC
TRBJ1-2 | TRBD1 | NA | TRBV7-2 | CASSLGGQGIYGYTF | TGTGCCAGCAGCTTAGGGGGACAGGGGATCTATGGCTACACCTTC
TRBJ2-5 | NA | few | TRBV9 | CASSPSDGEETQYF | TGTGCCAGCAGCCCCTCCGACGGGGAGGAGACCCAGTACTTC
TRBJ2-1 | TRBD1 | NA | TRBV2 | CASSEDRGNEQFF | TGTGCCAGCAGTGAGGACAGGGGCAATGAGCAGTTCTTC
TRBJ1-1 | TRBD1 | NA | TRBV29-1 | CSVTPGQGNTEAFF | TGCAGCGTTACACCGGGACAGGGGAACACTGAAGCTTTCTTT
TRBJ2-5 | TRBD1 | NA | TRBV12-3/TRBV12-4 | CASSLDGRQGKQETQYF | TGTGCCAGCAGTTTAGACGGACGACAGGGTAAACAAGAGACCCAGTACTTC
TRBJ2-7 | TRBD2 | NA | TRBV28 | CASCYGTSGSKAPYEQYF | TGTGCCAGCTGCTATGGGACTAGCGGGAGTAAAGCCCCCTACGAGCAGTACTTC
TRBJ1-3 | NA | NA | TRBV2 | CASRVDSGNTIYF | TGTGCCAGCAGGGTGGACTCTGGAAACACCATATATTTT
TRBJ1-1 | NA | NA | TRBV10-3 | CAASRQVNTEAFF | TGTGCCGCCAGTAGGCAGGTGAACACTGAAGCTTTCTTT
TRBJ2-1 | NA | NA | TRBV2 | CAYPKGKSYNEQFF | TGTGCCTACCCGAAGGGGAAAAGTTACAATGAGCAGTTCTTC
TRBJ1-6 | NA | NA | TRBV20-1 | CSARAGLESGSPLHF | TGCAGTGCTAGGGCCGGCCTAGAGTCCGGTTCACCCCTCCACTTT
TRBJ2-7 | NA | NA | TRBV7-2 | CASSRQWGPYEQYF | TGTGCCAGCAGCAGACAGTGGGGGCCCTACGAGCAGTACTTC
TRBJ1-2 | TRBD1 | NA | TRBV23-1 | CASSQSGTGAHYGYTF | TGCGCCAGCAGTCAGTCCGGGACAGGAGCACACTATGGCTACACCTTC
TRBJ2-7 | NA | few | TRBV18 | CASSRPGAYEQYF | TGTGCCAGCTCCCGACCGGGGGCCTACGAGCAGTACTTC
TRBJ2-7 | NA | NA | TRBV7-2 | CASSLVKPGEGYEQYF | TGTGCCAGCAGCTTAGTTAAGCCCGGTGAGGGCTACGAGCAGTACTTC
TRBJ2-1 | TRBD1 | NA | TRBV3-1 | CASSQGGQAYNEQFF | TGTGCCAGCAGCCAAGGGGGACAGGCCTACAATGAGCAGTTCTTC
TRBJ2-1 | TRBD2 | NA | TRBV7-2 | CASTLTRGGPVEQFF | TGTGCCAGCACCCTGACGCGGGGGGGCCCTGTTGAGCAGTTCTTC